A selection of T cell receptor beta chains follows, all from one sample in a study of T cells after yellow fever vaccination. TCRdb reprocessed the 5' RACE reads via MiXCR and lists one record per CDR3 protein. The data contain just under 600,000 distinct CDR3 sequences, roughly 14% of them seen just once; the ten biggest clones take up more than 12%. This material consisted of PBMCs, taken on the day of the yellow fever booster vaccination. The receptors shown here come from a man aged 25 to 40 who received the YFV17D yellow fever vaccine. The CDR3 runs from the conserved cysteine through the conserved F or W. The D gene is left open where the match is weak. Expanded clones get a size class; other rows say once, few or many, or leave the size out.

v_call: TRBV9; j_call: TRBJ2-7; d_call: NA; clone_size: few; cdr3_aa: CASSAYSGYSYEQYF
v_call: TRBV3-1; j_call: TRBJ2-2; d_call: TRBD2; clone_size: few; cdr3_aa: CASSLGRAGRARELFF
v_call: TRBV28; j_call: TRBJ1-5; d_call: TRBD1; clone_size: few; cdr3_aa: CASSFLGDRINQPQHF
v_call: TRBV14; j_call: TRBJ2-7; d_call: NA; clone_size: NA; cdr3_aa: CASSQVDYEQYF
v_call: TRBV15; j_call: TRBJ2-7; d_call: NA; clone_size: few; cdr3_aa: CATSTSYEQYF
v_call: TRBV20-1; j_call: TRBJ1-2; d_call: NA; clone_size: NA; cdr3_aa: CSASHGYGVYGYTF
v_call: TRBV6-1; j_call: TRBJ2-5; d_call: TRBD2; clone_size: few; cdr3_aa: CASSHRTSSSQETQYF
v_call: TRBV9; j_call: TRBJ2-1; d_call: NA; clone_size: NA; cdr3_aa: CASSVVGAGSYNEQFF
v_call: TRBV5-1; j_call: TRBJ2-2; d_call: NA; clone_size: few; cdr3_aa: CASSLGQMYTGELFF
v_call: TRBV20-1; j_call: TRBJ2-1; d_call: TRBD2; clone_size: NA; cdr3_aa: CSARVGTSISYNEQFF
v_call: TRBV4-3; j_call: TRBJ2-1; d_call: TRBD2; clone_size: NA; cdr3_aa: CASSPTSGKHNEQFF
v_call: TRBV4-3; j_call: TRBJ2-3; d_call: NA; clone_size: few; cdr3_aa: CASSQDGSGWWDTQYF
v_call: TRBV28; j_call: TRBJ2-7; d_call: NA; clone_size: few; cdr3_aa: CASGDSAIYEQYF
v_call: TRBV20-1; j_call: TRBJ2-1; d_call: TRBD2; clone_size: few; cdr3_aa: CSARASSGRNTYNEQFF
v_call: TRBV9; j_call: TRBJ2-7; d_call: TRBD1; clone_size: NA; cdr3_aa: CASSGRQGAYEQYF
v_call: TRBV7-2; j_call: TRBJ2-1; d_call: NA; clone_size: once; cdr3_aa: CASSPTLGGGTYNEQFF
v_call: TRBV7-6; j_call: TRBJ1-1; d_call: NA; clone_size: NA; cdr3_aa: CASSPVGGADTEAFF
v_call: TRBV29-1; j_call: TRBJ2-5; d_call: TRBD1; clone_size: NA; cdr3_aa: CSVEDPATGGLYAETQYF
v_call: TRBV6-5; j_call: TRBJ1-5; d_call: NA; clone_size: NA; cdr3_aa: CASSYSRETLKHF
v_call: TRBV10-3; j_call: TRBJ1-3; d_call: NA; clone_size: NA; cdr3_aa: CAISSGRGGSGNTIYF
v_call: TRBV9; j_call: TRBJ2-1; d_call: NA; clone_size: NA; cdr3_aa: CASRGPLSSNEQFF
v_call: TRBV29-1; j_call: TRBJ2-1; d_call: TRBD2; clone_size: few; cdr3_aa: CSVYLTSGSSYNEQFF
v_call: TRBV5-4; j_call: TRBJ2-1; d_call: TRBD2; clone_size: few; cdr3_aa: CASLPDSGSGFYNEQFF
v_call: TRBV28; j_call: TRBJ2-1; d_call: NA; clone_size: NA; cdr3_aa: CASSPRTEQFF
v_call: TRBV12-3/TRBV12-4; j_call: TRBJ2-1; d_call: NA; clone_size: many; cdr3_aa: CASSKLQTSAQFF
v_call: TRBV12-3/TRBV12-4; j_call: TRBJ2-7; d_call: NA; clone_size: many; cdr3_aa: CASSQRGGGHEQYF
v_call: TRBV7-8; j_call: TRBJ2-1; d_call: NA; clone_size: few; cdr3_aa: CASLETGAHNEQFF
v_call: TRBV11-2; j_call: TRBJ2-3; d_call: TRBD2; clone_size: few; cdr3_aa: CASSLGGEALAGADTQYF
v_call: TRBV7-2; j_call: TRBJ2-2; d_call: NA; clone_size: NA; cdr3_aa: CASSLSAVDTGELFF
v_call: TRBV5-5; j_call: TRBJ2-7; d_call: TRBD2; clone_size: NA; cdr3_aa: CASSFGRLASYEQYF
v_call: TRBV5-1; j_call: TRBJ2-1; d_call: TRBD2; clone_size: NA; cdr3_aa: CASSSGTSGRGSSYNEQFF
v_call: TRBV19; j_call: TRBJ2-2; d_call: TRBD2; clone_size: NA; cdr3_aa: CASSMNSGRITGELFF
v_call: TRBV5-1; j_call: TRBJ2-5; d_call: NA; clone_size: few; cdr3_aa: CASRGLTQETQYF